The present TCR beta chain was sequenced within a study of blood T cell repertoires in COVID-19. For the study at large: The United States, Italy and Spain provided the acute and convalescent COVID-19 samples. PBMCs, B-cell-depleted T cells, or T cells were the source of the cDNA or gDNA that made up the material.

In the source study's methods: Nucleated cell counts were estimated from reference gene primer amplification. Generated by immunoSEQ multiplex PCR, the TCRdb table keeps only in-frame clones and is missing some. V, J and clone size reflect that table, while D and trimming were determined from the DNA. In the table there are around 150,000 clones, approximately 92% of which are singletons. The receptor comes from a woman aged 50 to 65 with acute or convalescent COVID-19. The specimen was peripheral blood.

The CDR3 coding sequence is TGTGCCAGCAGTTCTCAACAGGCTATCTCTGGAAACACCATATATTTT. This gives the protein CASSSQQAISGNTIYF. The chain uses TRBV28 and TRBJ1-3, with D perhaps matching TRBD1 (5 bases). The ends were cut back, 4 bases at V and 0 bases at J, with 13 bases in the middle. CDR3 size: 16 residues. Germline-derived CDR1 and CDR2 are MDHEN and SYDVKM.